These 21 T cell receptor beta chains share one sample of origin, sequenced in a study of T cell repertoires in cytomegalovirus infection. TCRdb reprocessed the reads with MiXCR, giving one entry per CDR3 protein. The sample records hundreds of thousands of distinct CDR3 sequences, more than 20% being singletons. The sequenced sample was CD8+ T cells from PBMCs. All receptors derive from a human donor in good health (CMV status not recorded). Some clones in this sample may be carry-over from other donors' samples.

V gene TRBV7-9 combines with J gene TRBJ2-5; no clear D. The CDR3 is 14 residues long. The germline V gene has CDR1 SEHNR and CDR2 FQNEAQ (reference sequence). V was clipped by 5 bases and J by 5 bases, with 15 bases between them. The CDR3 here is CASSQPEFGETQYF. The CDR3 DNA reads as TGTGCCAGCAGCCAGCCGGAATTCGGTGAGACCCAGTACTTC.

The chain is built from TRBV19 and TRBJ2-7; 7 bases match TRBD2. CDR1 is LNHDA, CDR2 SQIVND, per germline (reference sequence). This CDR3 region has 15 residues. The ends lost 2 bases at V and 3 bases at J; junction bases unmatched: 7. The CDR3 sequence: CASSITRGGGYEQYF. The DNA of the CDR3 is TGTGCCAGTAGTATAACCCGCGGGGGAGGCTACGAGCAGTACTTC.

Worth noting for this clonotype: A much larger clone differs by one base, so this may be a read error. The chain has TRBV7-2 and TRBJ2-2; TRBD2 agrees at 8 bases. Germline CDR1 reads SGHTA; CDR2 reads FQGNSA. CDR3 length equals 16 residues. The CDR3 DNA reads as TGTGCCAACAGCAGCTCCGGGACTAGAAACACCGGGGAGCTGTTTTTT. It translates to CANSSSGTRNTGELFF.

The chain joins TRBV7-6 to TRBJ2-6; D call uncertain. Germline V gene sequence: CDR1 SGHVS, CDR2 FNYEAQ. The CDR3 consists of 17 residues. The V gene lost 8 bases and the J gene lost 0 bases, with 17 bases spanning the gap. The CDR3 DNA sequence: TGTGCCAGCCTTCGATTGGGTTTGAGCTCTGGGGCCAACGTCCTGACTTTC. Its translation is CASLRLGLSSGANVLTF. The variable domain in full, completed from reference TRBV7-6 and TRBJ2-6, reads GAGVSQSPRYKVTKRGQDVALRCDPISGHVSLYWYRQALGQGPEFLTYFNYEAQQDKSGLPNDRFSAERPEGSISTLTIQRTEQRDSAMYRCASLRLGLSSGANVLTFGAGSRLTVL.

Notes on this clonotype: It may be a read error: a sequence one base away is much more abundant. The chain employs TRBV7-3 and TRBJ2-5; unclear D gene. Germline CDR1 reads SGHTA; CDR2 reads FQGTGA. This CDR3 has 13 residues. CDR3 nucleotide sequence: TGTGTCAGCAGCCCCGACATGCAAGAGACCCAGTACTTC. Encoded protein: CVSSPDMQETQYF.

The chain has TRBV4-1 and TRBJ1-1; D is perhaps TRBD1 (6 bases). The CDR3 totals 14 residues. Trimming left V 3 bases short and J 3 bases short, with 11 bases between. Looked up from germline, CDR1 is MGHRA and CDR2 is YSYEKL. The CDR3 DNA reads as TGCGCCAGCAGCCACACCGGGACACACACTGAAGCTTTCTTT. It yields the protein CASSHTGTHTEAFF.

In regard to this clonotype: A read error may be the cause here, since a much bigger clone is one base away. The chain links TRBV7-2 to TRBJ2-2; no reliable D call. This CDR3 is built from 12 residues. The germline CDR1 and CDR2 sequences are SGHTA and FQGNSA. The CDR3 sequence: CATSISHRELFF. CDR3 nucleotides: TGTGCCACCAGCATTAGCCACAGGGAGCTGTTTTTT.

The chain couples TRBV6-2 or TRBV6-3 to TRBJ2-1; a weak D match, TRBD2 (5 bases). From germline, CDR1 is MNHEY and CDR2 SVGEGT. Trimming stripped 2 bases from V and 8 bases from J, with 10 bases between. The CDR3 runs 13 residues. The CDR3 region is CASSYGGYDEQFF. For the CDR3, the DNA is TGTGCCAGCAGTTACGGCGGGTACGATGAGCAGTTCTTC.

The V gene is TRBV14, the J gene TRBJ2-7; no reliable D call. The germline V gene has CDR1 SGHDN and CDR2 FVKESK. This CDR3 region has 14 residues. The V end was cut by 5 bases, the J end by 2 bases, with 13 bases between. This chain's CDR3 is CASSLLTGPYEQYF. In DNA, the CDR3 is TGTGCCAGCAGCTTGTTAACCGGGCCCTACGAGCAGTACTTC.

The chain uses TRBV29-1 and TRBJ2-1; 12 nucleotides match TRBD2. Germline loops: CDR1 SQVTM, CDR2 ANQGSEA. The CDR3 extends over 16 amino acids. V lost 7 bases to trimming and J lost 2 bases; unmatched junction nucleotides: 9. The CDR3 nucleotides read TGCAGCGCTTCTCTAGCGGGGGGGCGGACCTACAATGAGCAGTTCTTC. Its translation: CSASLAGGRTYNEQFF.

The chain links TRBV25-1 to TRBJ1-1; D not certain. Trimming shortened V by 4 bases and J by 0 bases, and 6 bases separated the two germline ends. Germline CDR1 and CDR2: MGHDK and SYGVNS. The length of the CDR3 is 13 residues. In DNA, the CDR3 is TGTGCCAGCAGTGTCTCCATGAACACTGAAGCTTTCTTT. Protein product: CASSVSMNTEAFF.

Many counts were recorded for this clonotype. V gene TRBV7-2 combines with J gene TRBJ2-3; D gene unclear. Trimming pared 5 bases from V and 2 bases from J, leaving 17 bases between. CDR1 is SGHTA, CDR2 FQGNSA, per germline. The CDR3 runs 16 residues. As DNA, the CDR3 is TGTGCCAGCAGCCCCCTAGGGTACATATCCACAGATACGCAGTATTTT. Protein: CASSPLGYISTDTQYF. The full variable domain, completed using reference TRBV7-2 and TRBJ2-3, is GAGVSQSPSNKVTEKGKDVELRCDPISGHTALYWYRQSLGQGLEFLIYFQGNSAPDKSGLPSDRFSAERTGGSVSTLTIQRTQQEDSAVYLCASSPLGYISTDTQYFGPGTRLTVL.

Turning to this clonotype: It may be a read error: a sequence one base away is much more abundant. V and J are TRBV7-4 and TRBJ1-2; D is unresolved. Germline V lookup: CDR1 SGHVT, CDR2 SQSDAQ. CDR3 size: 15 residues. The DNA of the CDR3 is TGTGCCAGCAGCTTAGCGGGTCAGGCTAACTATGGCTACATCTTC. Protein sequence: CASSLAGQANYGYIF.

The chain employs TRBV12-3 or TRBV12-4 and TRBJ2-1; TRBD1 agrees at 10 bases. The CDR3 runs to 12 residues. V was pared by 10 bases and J by 6 bases, with 3 bases of the junction left unmatched. The CDR3 loop reads CAIRTGGNEQFF. In nucleotides, the CDR3 is TGTGCCATCAGGACAGGGGGCAATGAGCAGTTCTTC.

V and J are TRBV20-1 and TRBJ2-5; tentative D call: TRBD2 (5 bases). There are 13 residues in the CDR3. V lost 5 bases and J lost 5, with 15 bases in between. The germline CDR1 and CDR2 sequences are DFQATT and SNEGSKA (reference sequence). This chain's CDR3 is CSAEGASLETQYF. The CDR3, as DNA: TGCAGTGCTGAGGGAGCTTCGCTCGAGACCCAGTACTTC.

In its sample, this clonotype was seen a few times. This chain connects TRBV20-1 to TRBJ1-2, with 10 bases lining up with TRBD1. CDR1 and CDR2 (germline): DFQATT, SNEGSKA (reference sequence). J gave up 4 bases and V 2 bases, and 4 bases lay outside the gene matches. The CDR3 runs 14 residues. CDR3 bases: TGCAGTGCTAGAAGGGACAGGGGCGTCTATGGCTACACCTTC. Translated: CSARRDRGVYGYTF.

This clonotype occurred many times. The V gene is TRBV7-2, the J gene TRBJ1-4; the D is unclear. Trimming shortened V by 4 bases and J by 4 bases, and 16 bases separated the two germline ends. Germline-derived CDR1 and CDR2 are SGHTA and FQGNSA. The CDR3 runs to 16 residues. The CDR3 nucleotides are TGTGCCAGCAGCTCCTATCCACGAGCCATTAATGAAAAACTGTTTTTT. Protein: CASSSYPRAINEKLFF.

J is TRBJ2-7 and V is TRBV28, with D perhaps matching TRBD1 (6 bases). V was cut by 6 bases and J by 0 bases, with 12 bases left in between. This CDR3 contains 14 residues. The germline CDR1 and CDR2 sequences are MDHEN and SYDVKM. CDR3 nucleotide sequence: TGTGCCAGCAGCGAAAGGGGGAGCTCCTACGAGCAGTACGTC. The encoded protein is CASSERGSSYEQYV.

The J gene is TRBJ1-6, the V gene TRBV6-5; D possibly corresponds to TRBD1 (6 bases). V was trimmed by 7 bases and J by 9 bases, leaving 13 bases between them. Germline assignment: CDR1 MNHEY and CDR2 SVGAGI. The CDR3 has 13 amino acids. This CDR3 reads CASNLQGTSPLHF. As DNA, the CDR3 is TGTGCCAGCAACTTACAGGGTACTTCACCCCTCCACTTT.

The chain joins TRBV7-4 to TRBJ2-3; D is unclear. In germline, CDR1 is SGHVT, CDR2 SQSDAQ. The CDR3 is 16 residues long. V lost 5 bases to trimming and J lost 5 bases, with 20 bases between them. The CDR3 DNA sequence: TGTGCCAGCAGCCCAGCAGACACAAGGAGCGTAGATACGCAGTATTTT. Protein sequence: CASSPADTRSVDTQYF.

The J gene is TRBJ2-7, the V gene TRBV28; D gene ambiguous. The V end was cut by 6 bases, the J end by 2 bases, with 14 bases between. From germline, CDR1 is MDHEN and CDR2 SYDVKM. This CDR3 contains 14 residues. The CDR3 DNA follows: TGTGCCAGCAGGGTGGGGAAAGGAGCCTACGAGCAGTACGTC. Residues: CASRVGKGAYEQYV.